The clone carrying this TCR beta chain was observed a few times. Its antigen is not identified. TCRdb fed the 5' RACE reads into MiXCR, producing one record per CDR3 protein. Of over 350,000 distinct CDR3 sequences listed, 24% are singletons. This entry comes from a study of T-cell memory formation after mild COVID-19. Findings and limits, study-wide: There was no confirmation that second-wave clones peaking on day 37 were SARS-CoV-2 specific.

Germline V gene data show CDR1 as MGHRA and CDR2 as YSYEKL. CDR3 size: 15 residues. The V gene lost 4 bases and the J gene lost 7 bases, with 19 bases spanning the gap. The receptor's source is an adult woman who had mild COVID-19 (a few samples of this study predate the infection). Cell type and time point are not known. Sample: PBMCs or a T cell subset sorted from them (not recorded which). This sequence joins TRBV4-1 and TRBJ1-1; no clear D. The CDR3 loop is CASSRDRNSPLEAFF. CDR3 DNA sequence: TGCGCCAGCAGCCGTGATAGAAACAGCCCCCTTGAAGCTTTCTTT.